This T cell receptor (beta chain) derives from a study of Ad26.COV2.S vaccination and SARS-CoV-2 variants. About the research overall: Recipients of Ad26.COV2.S got it intramuscularly, once or twice 56 days apart. Study-wide findings and caveats: Spike-specific TCR breadth was greater after Ad26.COV2.S than placebo. Researchers reported similar non-spike TCR breadth in vaccine and placebo recipients.

In regard to this clone: Its antigen is as yet unknown.

The treatment: about 20 received Ad26.COV2.S at low or high dose, single or two shots; about 5 received placebo; per-sample allocation not given. Day 63 after the first injection of vaccine or placebo was the sampling time. V was trimmed by 7 bases and J by 1 base, leaving 13 bases between them. The CDR3 runs 14 residues. The germline gives CDR1 LGHDT, CDR2 YNNKEL (reference sequence). The method was immunoSEQ multiplex PCR; TCRdb's version includes in-frame clones alone and lacks a portion of them. The sample holds around 300,000 clones, 90% seen once. This receptor was obtained from a person aged 18-60 years who received the Ad26.COV2.S COVID-19 vaccine or a placebo. The sample consisted of peripheral blood, taken in a trial of Ad26.COV2.S vaccine versus placebo. The V and J genes are TRBV3-1 (or the pseudogene TRBV3-2) and TRBJ1-1, with a possible D match to TRBD1 (5 bases). The CDR3 reads CASTLSTGNTEAFF. For the CDR3, the DNA is TGTGCCAGCACTCTGTCTACAGGGAACACTGAAGCTTTCTTT.